The next 17 T cell receptor beta chains were all read from a single sample in a study of metastatic and nonmetastatic thyroid tumors. TCRdb re-processed the PCR reads through MiXCR. Here the sample spans around 22,000 clones, about 10% being singletons. Until they underwent thyroid surgery, no patient had received any treatment. Specimen: blood. Every receptor here comes from a female donor with papillary thyroid cancer or a benign thyroid nodule (not recorded which). Some clones in this sample may be carry-over from other donors' samples.

This clone has ten or more counts. The rearrangement joins TRBV4-3 to TRBJ2-3; 7 bases match TRBD1. Germline-derived CDR1 and CDR2 are LGHNA and YSLEER. The CDR3 consists of 13 residues. Unmatched junction bases numbered 3, after V lost 0 bases and J lost 9 bases. CDR3 protein: CASSQEGTATQYF. Written as DNA, the CDR3 is TGCGCCAGCAGCCAAGAAGGGACAGCAACGCAGTATTTT.

This clone was observed many times. One junction end does not reproduce the germline sequence, and a read error may be involved. This CDR3 is CASSHGTGQATQYF. The CDR3 DNA sequence: TGTGCCAGCAGCCATGGGACAGGGCAAGCGACCCAGTACTTC. The chain employs TRBV3-1 and TRBJ2-5; 9 bases are a match to TRBD1. The length of the CDR3 is 14 residues. The germline CDR1 and CDR2 sequences are LGHDT and YNNKEL (reference sequence).

A word on this clone: This may come from a read error, since a much larger clone is one base off. This rearrangement joins TRBV10-3 to TRBJ2-3, with 10 positions matching TRBD2. J was trimmed by 0 bases and V by 6 bases; bases with no gene match: 9. This CDR3 comprises 17 residues. Germline lookup yields CDR1 ENHRY and CDR2 SYGVKD. As DNA, the CDR3 is TGTGCCATCAGGGCGACTAGCGGGCAGACTAGCACAGATACGCAGTATTTT. Its translation: CAIRATSGQTSTDTQYF.

The table lists this clone with many counts. At the DNA level, this CDR3 is encoded by other sequences in the same sample as well. The V gene is TRBV29-1, the J gene TRBJ2-3; D unresolved. The CDR3 is made up of 13 amino acids. V lost 1 base and J lost 4, with 9 bases in between. Germline loops: CDR1 SQVTM, CDR2 ANQGSEA. The DNA of the CDR3 is TGCAGCGTTGAAGTCAGTAACGCAGATACGCAGTATTTT. Amino acids: CSVEVSNADTQYF.

This clone was seen many times. The chain recombines TRBV6-1 with TRBJ2-3; D possibly corresponds to TRBD2 (7 bases). The CDR3 totals 16 residues. Germline V gives CDR1 MNHNS, CDR2 SASEGT. The V and J ends lost 4 bases and 2 bases respectively, with 16 bases between them. This CDR3 reads CASSAFLGGATDTQYF. CDR3 nucleotides: TGTGCCAGCAGTGCCTTTTTGGGGGGGGCCACAGATACGCAGTATTTT.

This clone was seen at least ten times. This CDR3 is also generated by other DNA sequences in the sample. The genes are TRBV28 and TRBJ1-5, with a weak D call TRBD1 (6 bases). Deletions cut 5 bases from V and 3 bases from J, with 17 bases between. Germline assignment: CDR1 MDHEN and CDR2 SYDVKM. The CDR3 extends over 16 amino acids. CDR3 nucleotide sequence: TGTGCCAGCAGTGCTAATCCAGGGGTTAACAATCAGCCCCAGCATTTT. It translates to CASSANPGVNNQPQHF. Combining the CDR3 with reference TRBV28 and TRBJ1-5 gives the whole variable domain DVKVTQSSRYLVKRTGEKVFLECVQDMDHENMFWYRQDPGLGLRLIYFSYDVKMKEKGDIPEGYSVSREKKERFSLILESASTNQTSMYLCASSANPGVNNQPQHFGDGTRLSIL.

This clone is medium-sized by share. J is TRBJ2-1 and V is TRBV12-3 or TRBV12-4; D ambiguous. V lost 7 bases and J 3 bases, leaving 10 bases between the germline ends. The CDR3 totals 13 residues. The CDR3 reads CASTLRFYNEQFF. CDR3 nucleotides: TGTGCCAGCACCCTGCGGTTCTACAATGAGCAGTTCTTC.

This clone rates as medium-sized. The chain joins TRBV6-1 to TRBJ2-7; TRBD1 agrees at 7 bases. With V trimmed by 6 bases and J by 6 bases, 11 bases remained unmatched. Germline CDR1 and CDR2: MNHNS and SASEGT. The CDR3 has 14 residues. The CDR3 sequence is CASSDGLGGSEQYF. CDR3 bases: TGTGCCAGCAGCGATGGATTAGGGGGCAGCGAGCAGTACTTC.

This clone was picked up many times. A much larger clonotype is one base distant, so this may be a read error. J is TRBJ2-7 and V is TRBV27; D remains unclear. Germline values: CDR1 MNHEY, CDR2 SMNVEV (reference sequence). The CDR3 length is 14 residues. This chain's CDR3 is CASSSPPRSYERYF. CDR3 nucleotide sequence: TGTGCCAGCAGTTCCCCCCCACGTTCCTACGAGCGGTACTTC.

The table lists this clone with a few counts. The chain uses TRBV28 and TRBJ1-2; 8 nucleotides line up with TRBD1. The CDR3 totals 15 residues. Germline CDR1 and CDR2: MDHEN and SYDVKM. The V segment lost 4 bases and the J segment 7 bases; nucleotides outside the gene matches: 11. The DNA of the CDR3 is TGTGCCAGCAGTTCAACTAACCAGGGGGCGGGTGGCTACACCTTC. Translation gives CASSSTNQGAGGYTF.

This clone was found many times. The chain recombines TRBV20-1 with TRBJ2-7; 7 positions agree with TRBD1. This CDR3 has 13 residues. V was pared by 3 bases and J by 2 bases, with 4 bases of the junction left unmatched. Germline CDR1 reads DFQATT; CDR2 reads SNEGSKA (reference sequence). This chain's CDR3 is CSARGQSTYEQYF. As DNA, the CDR3 is TGCAGTGCTAGGGGACAGAGTACCTACGAGCAGTACTTC.

This clone was detected only a few times. The chain links TRBV2 to TRBJ1-2; weak D call: TRBD1 (5 bases). Germline CDR1 and CDR2: SNHLY and FYNNEI. The CDR3 runs to 15 residues. The V and J ends lost 0 bases and 8 bases respectively, with 16 bases between them. The CDR3 is CASSEADSGAGGYTF. Written as DNA, the CDR3 is TGTGCCAGCAGTGAAGCCGACTCTGGGGCAGGAGGCTACACCTTC.

This clone showed up just a few times. A single base separates this from a much larger clone, so it may be a read error. Distinct nucleotide sequences in the sample also encode this CDR3. The genes are TRBV6-1 and TRBJ2-2; the D gene is possibly TRBD2 (5 bases). Germline-derived CDR1 and CDR2 are MNHNS and SASEGT. The length of the CDR3 is 15 residues. CDR3 in DNA: TGTGCCAGCAGTAAAAACCCCGGTCTGACCGGGGAGCTGTTCTTT. Amino acids: CASSKNPGLTGELFF.

There are a few counts of this clone. This rearrangement joins TRBV28 to TRBJ2-7; D gene ambiguous. The CDR3 loop spans 13 amino acids. Looked up from germline, CDR1 is MDHEN and CDR2 is SYDVKM. The V and J ends lost 2 bases and 3 bases respectively, with 8 bases between them. CDR3 residues: CASSLGRDYEQYF. The DNA of the CDR3 is TGTGCCAGCAGTTTAGGCAGAGACTACGAGCAGTACTTC.

This clone is labeled medium-sized. This chain connects TRBV6-1 to TRBJ1-2, with a possible D match to TRBD1 (5 bases). Germline CDR1 reads MNHNS; CDR2 reads SASEGT. V was cut by 0 bases and J by 4 bases, with 12 bases left in between. CDR3 length equals 15 residues. The CDR3 coding sequence is TGTGCCAGCAGTGAAGCTCAGGGCGGTGTCTATGGCTACACCTTC. Translation gives CASSEAQGGVYGYTF.

This clone was picked up many times. A much larger clone lies one base from this, so it may be a read error. This chain links TRBV19 with TRBJ2-7, with D uncertain. Looked up from germline, CDR1 is LNHDA and CDR2 is SQIVND (reference sequence). The germline V and J ends were trimmed by 4 bases and 4 bases, with 11 bases remaining between them. The CDR3 loop spans 13 amino acids. The CDR3, as DNA: TGTGCCAGTAGTAGGGCCCCTGCTTACGAGCAGTACTTC. As protein: CASSRAPAYEQYF.

This clone was recorded many times. This chain links TRBV11-2 with TRBJ1-5; TRBD1 agrees at 8 bases. Germline trimming cut 5 bases from V and 7 bases from J; bases unmatched to any gene: 4. The CDR3 covers 13 residues. Germline-derived CDR1 and CDR2 are SGHAT and FQNNGV. CDR3 amino acids: CASSTDRGQPQHF. In DNA, the CDR3 is TGTGCCAGCAGCACCGACAGGGGACAGCCCCAGCATTTT. Using reference TRBV11-2 and TRBJ1-5 for the parts outside the CDR3, the full variable domain is EAGVAQSPRYKIIEKRQSVAFWCNPISGHATLYWYQQILGQGPKLLIQFQNNGVVDDSQLPKDRFSAERLKGVDSTLKIQPAKLEDSAVYLCASSTDRGQPQHFGDGTRLSIL.